Presented here are 25 T cell receptor beta chains from one specimen sequenced in a study of T cell responses to AZD1222 COVID-19 vaccine. TCRdb's copy holds only in-frame clones and misses some; the assay was immunoSEQ multiplex PCR. The sample consists of about 88,000 clones, about nine tenths of them appearing once. The sample consisted of peripheral blood, taken 28 days after the second AZD1222 dose. Receptor source: an adult who received the AZD1222 COVID-19 vaccine.

The chain employs TRBV29-1 and TRBJ2-7; D gene uncertain. Germline V gene sequence: CDR1 SQVTM, CDR2 ANQGSEA. CDR3 length: 12 residues. The V end was cut by 4 bases, the J end by 0 bases, with 7 bases between. The CDR3 region has the DNA TGCAGCGTTGTGGGGAACTCCTACGAGCAGTACTTC. Its translation is CSVVGNSYEQYF.

V is TRBV15 and J is TRBJ1-2; 10 nucleotides line up with TRBD1. There are 20 residues in the CDR3. With 0 bases clipped from V and 3 bases from J, the junction kept 16 bases outside the gene matches. CDR1 and CDR2 from the germline V gene are LNHNV and YYDKDF (reference sequence). The CDR3 sequence: CATSRDLKGTGEIRDYGYTF. CDR3 in DNA: TGTGCCACCAGCAGAGATCTGAAGGGGACAGGGGAGATCAGGGACTATGGCTACACCTTC. Based on the CDR3 plus reference TRBV15 and TRBJ1-2, the full variable domain is DAMVIQNPRYQVTQFGKPVTLSCSQTLNHNVMYWYQQKSSQAPKLLFHYYDKDFNNEADTPDNFQSRRPNTSFCFLDIRSPGLGDTAMYLCATSRDLKGTGEIRDYGYTFGSGTRLTVV.

This clone was seen only once. The V gene is TRBV5-1, the J gene TRBJ2-7, with D perhaps TRBD1 (6 bases). Per the germline V gene, CDR1 is SGHRS and CDR2 is YFSETQ. V lost 0 bases to trimming and J lost 4 bases, with 11 bases between them. CDR3 size: 14 residues. Written as DNA, the CDR3 is TGCGCCAGCAGCTTGGTCGGCAGGGGTTACGAGCAGTACTTC. It translates to CASSLVGRGYEQYF.

CDR3 nucleotides: TGTGCCAGCAGCCCCGGGACCCTTGACCTATATGGCTACACCTTC. Translation gives CASSPGTLDLYGYTF. The chain combines TRBV7-9 with TRBJ1-2, with D possibly TRBD1 on 5 matching bases. The CDR3 runs 15 residues. The germline gives CDR1 SEHNR, CDR2 FQNEAQ (reference sequence). V was shortened by 5 bases and J by 5 bases, with 18 bases between the two germline ends.

The V and J genes are TRBV21-1 and TRBJ1-6; the DNA was not used to check the table's D call, TRBD1. TRBV21-1 is marked as a pseudogene. The CDR3 length is 20 residues. CDR3 DNA sequence: TGTGCCAGCAGCAAAGCGTGGGCCGGCAGGGAAGGGGCATATCGTTCACCCCTCCACTTT. This encodes CASSKAWAGREGAYRSPLHF.

This clone was seen only once. The chain joins TRBV5-1 to TRBJ2-2, with 9 bases identical to TRBD2. Germline V gives CDR1 SGHRS, CDR2 YFSETQ. The V segment lost 0 bases and the J segment 5 bases; nucleotides outside the gene matches: 8. The CDR3 runs to 17 residues. The CDR3 region has the DNA TGCGCCAGCAGCTTGGGACCCGGGACTAGCAGAACCGGGGAGCTGTTTTTT. It yields the protein CASSLGPGTSRTGELFF.

This clone was seen once. Other DNA variants within this sample encode the same CDR3. The V gene is TRBV24-1, the J gene TRBJ1-2, with D possibly being TRBD1 (5 bases). The CDR3 sequence is 12 residues long. Trimming pared 12 bases from V and 5 bases from J, leaving 15 bases between. CDR1 and CDR2 from the germline V gene are KGHDR and SFDVKD. The CDR3 sequence: CAASSGRYGYTF. The CDR3 coding sequence is TGTGCCGCCTCGTCGGGACGTTATGGCTACACCTTC.

The chain joins TRBV19 to TRBJ1-3; D gene unclear. The CDR3 is 14 amino acids. Germline V gene data show CDR1 as LNHDA and CDR2 as SQIVND (reference sequence). The V end lost 7 bases, the J end lost 4 bases, and 14 bases lay between the germline ends. CDR3 DNA sequence: TGTGCCAGTACTCGGGGTTCTTACGGAAACACCATATATTTT. Amino acid sequence: CASTRGSYGNTIYF.

The chain recombines TRBV20-1 with TRBJ2-7; weak D call: TRBD1 (6 bases). CDR3 size: 11 residues. Per germline, CDR1 DFQATT and CDR2 SNEGSKA (reference sequence). V lost 5 bases to trimming and J lost 12 bases, with 17 bases between them. CDR3 loop: CSALDRTVLYF. The CDR3 coding sequence is TGCAGTGCTCTGGACAGAACTGTTCTGTACTTC.

V and J are TRBV7-8 and TRBJ1-4; a possible D gene is TRBD1 (5 bases). The CDR3 sequence is 15 residues long. From germline, CDR1 is SGHVS and CDR2 FQNEAQ. The V and J ends lost 3 bases and 4 bases respectively, with 12 bases between them. The CDR3 reads CASSLGPGFNEKLFF. Here the CDR3 DNA reads TGTGCCAGCAGCTTGGGGCCGGGGTTTAATGAAAAACTGTTTTTT.

V gene TRBV19 combines with J gene TRBJ2-4; the match to TRBD1 covers 12 bases. The junction had 16 bases not matched to a gene; V was cut back by 7 bases and J by 12 bases. Germline-derived CDR1 and CDR2 are LNHDA and SQIVND (reference sequence). The CDR3 extends over 16 amino acids. This chain's CDR3 is CASTVKLGQGAGPQYF. In nucleotides, the CDR3 is TGTGCCAGTACCGTTAAATTGGGACAGGGGGCTGGCCCTCAGTACTTC.

The gene calls are TRBV6-5 and TRBJ2-7; D uncertain. Trimming shortened V by 2 bases and J by 2 bases, and 7 bases separated the two germline ends. This CDR3 is built from 13 residues. In germline, CDR1 is MNHEY, CDR2 SVGAGI. The CDR3 nucleotides read TGTGCCAGCAGTTACGCACCGACCTACGAGCAGTACTTC. This codes for CASSYAPTYEQYF.

The V call is TRBV2, the J call TRBJ1-5; TRBD1 is a possible D gene (5 bases). Germline assignment: CDR1 SNHLY and CDR2 FYNNEI. V gave up 7 bases and J gave up 2 bases, with 15 bases separating them. The CDR3 is made up of 15 amino acids. The CDR3: CASTSDSGGNQPQHF. The CDR3 bases are TGTGCCAGCACCTCAGACAGCGGCGGCAATCAGCCCCAGCATTTT.

The rearrangement links TRBV9 to TRBJ1-3; 8 bases align to TRBD1. The CDR3 is 17 amino acids. After removal of 4 bases from V and 4 bases from J, the junction contained 13 bases not matched to a gene. Per germline, CDR1 SGDLS and CDR2 YYNGEE. CDR3: CASSPTAGTGTGNTIYF. The DNA of the CDR3 is TGTGCCAGCAGCCCGACCGCCGGGACAGGTACCGGAAACACCATATATTTT. Variable domain in full (rest from reference TRBV9 and TRBJ1-3): DSGVTQTPKHLITATGQRVTLRCSPRSGDLSVYWYQQSLDQGLQFLIQYYNGEERAKGNILERFSAQQFPDLHSELNLSSLELGDSALYFCASSPTAGTGTGNTIYFGEGSWLTVV.

This clone has only one observation. The rearrangement uses TRBV15 and TRBJ2-7, with D possibly matching TRBD2 (5 bases). Germline V lookup: CDR1 LNHNV, CDR2 YYDKDF (reference sequence). The CDR3 is 11 residues long. The V and J ends lost 5 bases and 6 bases respectively, with 8 bases between them. CDR3 sequence: CATSARGEQYF. CDR3 bases: TGTGCCACCAGCGCCCGGGGCGAGCAGTACTTC.

The rearrangement uses TRBV29-1 and TRBJ2-5; weak D call: TRBD1 (5 bases). This CDR3 has 15 residues. The V gene lost 6 bases and the J gene lost 5 bases, with 22 bases spanning the gap. Germline V gene data show CDR1 as SQVTM and CDR2 as ANQGSEA. In nucleotides, the CDR3 is TGCAGCGTGGCGCCCGCAGTAGGGGCCCCGGAGACCCAGTACTTC. It codes for CSVAPAVGAPETQYF. The full variable domain, with the rest looked up from reference TRBV29-1 and TRBJ2-5, is SAVISQKPSRDICQRGTSLTIQCQVDSQVTMMFWYRQQPGQSLTLIATANQGSEATYESGFVIDKFPISRPNLTFSTLTVSNMSPEDSSIYLCSVAPAVGAPETQYFGPGTRLLVL.

The rearrangement joins TRBV6-5 to TRBJ1-1, with 7 bases identical to TRBD1. Germline V gene lookup returns CDR1 MNHEY and CDR2 SVGAGI. The V gene end was trimmed by 6 bases and the J gene end by 12 bases; junction bases not matched to a gene: 7. The CDR3 is made up of 11 amino acids. This CDR3 reads CASRYQGVTFF. For the CDR3, the DNA is TGTGCCAGCAGGTATCAGGGGGTAACTTTCTTT.

This rearrangement joins TRBV24-1 to TRBJ2-2; no clear D gene. In germline, CDR1 is KGHDR, CDR2 SFDVKD. Trimming left V 7 bases short and J 3 bases short, with 5 bases between. The CDR3 runs to 12 residues. The CDR3 is CATRGYTGELFF. CDR3 sequence (DNA): TGTGCCACCAGGGGATACACCGGGGAGCTGTTTTTT.

The rearrangement uses TRBV18 and TRBJ1-6, with 7 bases identical to TRBD1. Germline V gene sequence: CDR1 KGHSH, CDR2 LQKENI. CDR3 size: 16 residues. Unmatched junction bases numbered 10, after V lost 4 bases and J lost 7 bases. The DNA for the CDR3 is TGTGCCAGCTCACAATCGACAGGGACACCGAATTCACCCCTCCACTTT. Protein: CASSQSTGTPNSPLHF. Complete variable domain (other parts from reference TRBV18 and TRBJ1-6): NAGVMQNPRHLVRRRGQEARLRCSPMKGHSHVYWYRQLPEEGLKFMVYLQKENIIDESGMPKERFSAEFPKEGPSILRIQQVVRGDSAAYFCASSQSTGTPNSPLHFGNGTRLTVT.

The V call is TRBV6-1, the J call TRBJ2-1; TRBD2 matches 8 bases. This CDR3 is built from 15 residues. The germline gives CDR1 MNHNS, CDR2 SASEGT. V was clipped by 2 bases and J by 7 bases; unmatched bases: 7. This chain's CDR3 is CASSESWTSRNEQFF. CDR3 DNA: TGTGCCAGCAGTGAAAGTTGGACTAGCCGTAATGAGCAGTTCTTC.

In this sample, this clone turned up a few times. The chain recombines TRBV6-5 with TRBJ2-7; the D gene is possibly TRBD1 (6 bases). CDR1 is MNHEY and CDR2 is SVGAGI in the germline V gene. The CDR3 loop spans 14 amino acids. Deletions cut 6 bases from V and 4 bases from J, with 16 bases between. The CDR3 DNA reads TGTGCCAGCAGACACAGGGAAGTAGTATACGAGCAGTACTTC. The encoded protein is CASRHREVVYEQYF.

This chain uses TRBV7-3 with TRBJ1-2; possible D gene TRBD1, 5 bases. With 5 bases removed from V and 2 bases from J, the gap between germline ends came to 24 bases. The CDR3 is 18 residues long. Per the germline V gene, CDR1 is SGHTA and CDR2 is FQGTGA. CDR3 amino acids: CASSPHALTGGGNYGYTF. The CDR3 nucleotides are TGTGCCAGCAGCCCACACGCCCTTACAGGAGGAGGGAACTATGGCTACACCTTC.

The chain is built from TRBV18 and TRBJ2-4; 8 bases line up with TRBD1. Germline V gene lookup returns CDR1 KGHSH and CDR2 LQKENI. This CDR3 spans 17 amino acids. The trim removed 2 bases at V and 1 base at J, leaving 7 bases unmatched. CDR3 protein: CASSPTGTGTAKNIQYF. The CDR3 DNA is TGTGCCAGCTCACCAACAGGGACAGGCACCGCCAAAAACATTCAGTACTTC.

The V and J genes are TRBV6-5 and TRBJ2-4; 7 nucleotides match TRBD1. The CDR3 covers 12 residues. In germline, CDR1 is MNHEY, CDR2 SVGAGI. V shed 4 bases and J 6 bases; nucleotides not matched to a gene: 0. CDR3 DNA: TGTGCCAGCAGTTGGGACAGAAACATTCAGTACTTC. Translation gives CASSWDRNIQYF.

The chain uses TRBV5-1 and TRBJ2-1; 8 bases are shared with TRBD2. Looked up from germline, CDR1 is SGHRS and CDR2 is YFSETQ. V shed 0 bases, J shed 0 bases, and the junction held 5 bases outside the gene matches. The CDR3 runs 17 residues. CDR3 loop: CASSLGVAGSSYNEQFF. The CDR3 nucleotides are TGCGCCAGCAGCTTGGGGGTAGCGGGGAGCTCCTACAATGAGCAGTTCTTC.